The 5 T cell receptor beta chains in this list originate from one sample, sequenced in a study of T and B cells in COVID-19 patients. From blood, roughly 240-550 ng of genomic DNA served as TRB template. BIOMED2 TRB-A/B primer pools were used in multiplex TRB PCR. TCRdb analysed the multiplex PCR reads with MiXCR anew, one entry per CDR3 protein. The sample has some 1,300 distinct CDR3 sequences; around 30% are singletons. The source material was blood. These receptors were obtained from a human donor with active COVID-19.

As concerns this clonotype: The junction departs from the called germline gene at one end, perhaps through a read error. The genes are TRBV6-5 and TRBJ2-1; 14 bases match TRBD2. The V gene's germline CDR1 is MNHEY and CDR2 SVGAGI. The CDR3 loop spans 16 amino acids. In nucleotides, the CDR3 is TGTGCCAGCAGTGACTCGACTAGCGGGGGGGCGAATGAGCAGTTCTTC. It is translated as CASSDSTSGGANEQFF.

This clonotype counts as medium-sized. This chain joins TRBV13 and TRBJ1-1; D might be TRBD1 (6 bases). This CDR3 contains 14 residues. The germline V gene encodes CDR1 PRHDT and CDR2 FYEKMQ (reference sequence). V was shortened by 1 base and J by 6 bases, with 12 bases between the two germline ends. The CDR3 loop reads CASSLEGEGAEAFF. In DNA, the CDR3 is TGTGCCAGCAGCTTAGAGGGGGAGGGCGCTGAAGCTTTCTTT. Using reference TRBV13 and TRBJ1-1 for the parts outside the CDR3, the full variable domain is AAGVIQSPRHLIKEKRETATLKCYPIPRHDTVYWYQQGPGQDPQFLISFYEKMQSDKGSIPDRFSAQQFSDYHSELNMSSLELGDSALYFCASSLEGEGAEAFFGQGTRLTVV.

V and J are TRBV21-1 and TRBJ2-5; the table's D call, TRBD1, has no DNA check behind it. TRBV21-1 is a recognized pseudogene. This CDR3 is built from 15 residues. This CDR3 reads CASSKSPGGWETQYF. As DNA, the CDR3 is TGTGCCAGCAGCAAATCGCCAGGGGGCTGGGAGACCCAGTACTTC.

This clonotype is medium-sized (0.01 to 0.1%) in the sample. The chain links TRBV6-6 to TRBJ2-2; a weak D match, TRBD2 (5 bases). Per the germline V gene, CDR1 is MNHNY and CDR2 is SVGAGI (reference sequence). The ends were cut back, 8 bases at V and 6 bases at J, with 13 bases in the middle. CDR3 length equals 13 residues. CDR3 protein: CASGSLASGELFF. The CDR3 coding sequence is TGTGCCAGCGGGTCCCTAGCATCCGGGGAGCTGTTTTTT.

This clonotype is classed as large. The chain joins TRBV18 to TRBJ2-1; 10 bases fit TRBD2. The V gene's germline CDR1 is KGHSH and CDR2 LQKENI. This CDR3 has 13 amino acids. V shed 3 bases, J shed 10 bases, and the junction held 3 bases outside the gene matches. CDR3 loop: CASSPSLAGEQFF. The CDR3 DNA is TGTGCCAGCTCACCTTCACTAGCGGGAGAGCAGTTCTTC. The full variable domain, its missing parts supplied by reference TRBV18 and TRBJ2-1, is NAGVMQNPRHLVRRRGQEARLRCSPMKGHSHVYWYRQLPEEGLKFMVYLQKENIIDESGMPKERFSAEFPKEGPSILRIQQVVRGDSAAYFCASSPSLAGEQFFGPGTRLTVL.